What follows are 15 T cell receptor beta chains derived from one specimen sequenced in a study of regulatory T cells in long-lasting Graves disease. Time point meaning: newly diagnosed GD, antithyroid drugs for less than 3 months. The authors made the TCR library using RNA they extracted from PBMCs. Building the TCR beta libraries relied on iRepertoire HTBI primers, and CDR3 regions underwent Arm-PCR. TCRdb reprocessed the multiplex PCR reads with MiXCR, giving one entry per CDR3 protein. The data hold about 320,000 distinct CDR3 sequences, with 18% observed a single time. The sequences come from peripheral blood mononuclear cells (PBMCs), collected at new diagnosis, from a patient treated with antithyroid drugs. The receptors shown here come from a female donor with Graves disease.

The rearrangement uses TRBV20-1 and TRBJ2-1, with a possible D match to TRBD1 (5 bases). Germline lookup yields CDR1 DFQATT and CDR2 SNEGSKA (reference sequence). V was shortened by 5 bases and J by 4 bases, with 12 bases between the two germline ends. This CDR3 has 13 residues. Here the CDR3 reads CSAYQGVYNEQFF. The CDR3 DNA reads as TGCAGTGCTTACCAAGGGGTTTACAATGAGCAGTTCTTC.

This clonotype was recorded at least ten times. This rearrangement joins TRBV11-2 to TRBJ2-7; TRBD2 matches 12 bases. V lost 5 bases to trimming and J lost 2 bases; unmatched junction nucleotides: 4. In germline, CDR1 is SGHAT, CDR2 FQNNGV. The CDR3 length is 15 residues. The CDR3 DNA is TGTGCCAGCAGCCCGGGACTAGCGGGCCCCTACGAGCAGTACTTC. Protein sequence: CASSPGLAGPYEQYF.

Notes on this clonotype: Sequence at one end of the junction differs from germline and may be a read error. The rearrangement joins TRBV6-5 to TRBJ1-1, with TRBD1 as a possible D gene (5 bases). CDR3 length: 15 amino acids. Germline V lookup: CDR1 MNHEY, CDR2 SVGAGI. CDR3 sequence: CASGYSRDANTEAFF. The CDR3 DNA follows: TGTGCCAGCGGTTACTCGAGGGACGCGAACACTGAAGCTTTCTTT.

The V and J genes are TRBV14 and TRBJ2-5, with D perhaps matching TRBD1 or TRBD2 (5 bases each). The germline V and J ends were trimmed by 3 bases and 5 bases, with 25 bases remaining between them. This CDR3 has 18 residues. The V gene's germline CDR1 is SGHDN and CDR2 FVKESK. CDR3 bases: TGTGCCAGCAGCCATGGGGGTGGAAATCGTGACGATATCGAGACCCAGTACTTC. This sequence encodes CASSHGGGNRDDIETQYF.

Ten or more counts support this clonotype. The J gene is TRBJ2-3, the V gene TRBV7-9, with TRBD2 matching over 8 bases. Germline trimming cut 5 bases from V and 6 bases from J; bases unmatched to any gene: 13. The CDR3 contains 16 residues. The germline V gene encodes CDR1 SEHNR and CDR2 FQNEAQ (reference sequence). CDR3 sequence: CASSRSGGPAGDTQYF. CDR3 bases: TGTGCCAGCAGCCGATCGGGAGGGCCCGCGGGGGATACGCAGTATTTT.

Note on this clonotype: The CDR3 carries no conserved terminal phenylalanine or tryptophan, so it likely arises from a read error. The DNA is omitted, as the CDR3 cannot be located on it reliably, and the CDR3 follows TCRdb's listing. CDR3 loop: CASSTGTPPSRPQYFGP. J is TRBJ2-4 and V is TRBV27; the D call in the table, TRBD2, was not verified against the DNA. The CDR3 length equals 17 residues, ends included. Germline-derived CDR1 and CDR2 are MNHEY and SMNVEV (reference sequence).

With respect to this clonotype: The junction differs from germline at one of its ends, possibly a read error. V usage is TRBV2 and J usage is TRBJ2-5; D gene ambiguous. The length of the CDR3 is 13 residues. Looked up from germline, CDR1 is SNHLY and CDR2 is FYNNEI. The CDR3 sequence is CASSDGIQESQYF. In DNA form, the CDR3 reads TGTGCCAGCAGTGACGGTATCCAAGAGAGCCAGTACTTC.

This clonotype has a handful of counts. The chain employs TRBV29-1 and TRBJ2-5; perhaps TRBD1 as D (5 bases). Germline loops: CDR1 SQVTM, CDR2 ANQGSEA. The CDR3 has 12 residues. Between the trimmed V and J ends, which lost 2 bases and 5 bases, there was a span of 9 bases. CDR3 sequence reads: CSVEQGVETQYF. The CDR3 DNA reads as TGCAGCGTTGAACAGGGTGTCGAGACCCAGTACTTC.

In this sample, this clonotype turned up a few times. The gene calls are TRBV20-1 and TRBJ1-1; D not resolved. V was pared by 2 bases and J by 0 bases, with 7 bases between. The CDR3 runs 13 residues. The germline gives CDR1 DFQATT, CDR2 SNEGSKA (reference sequence). The CDR3 region is CSARPRMNTEAFF. CDR3 bases: TGCAGTGCTAGACCCCGGATGAACACTGAAGCTTTCTTT.

On this clonotype: A far larger clone is one base from this, pointing to a likely read error. The chain uses TRBV12-3 or TRBV12-4 and TRBJ2-1; TRBD1 agrees at 8 bases. J gave up 10 bases and V 6 bases, and 20 bases lay outside the gene matches. The CDR3 totals 17 residues. CDR3 coding DNA: TGTGCCAGCAGCTCCCCCGTTGGACAGGGAGGAGCCTACGAGCAGTTCTTC. Encoded protein: CASSSPVGQGGAYEQFF.

This clonotype occurred many times. Written as DNA, the CDR3 is TGCAGCGTTGAAGATCGGGCGCCAGGCTACACCTTC. Encoded protein: CSVEDRAPGYTF. The chain is built from TRBV29-1 and TRBJ1-2; D is ambiguous. V lost 0 bases and J 8 bases, leaving 10 bases between the germline ends. The CDR3 consists of 12 residues. Per the germline V gene, CDR1 is SQVTM and CDR2 is ANQGSEA.

In its sample, this clonotype was seen many times. The chain recombines TRBV29-1 with TRBJ2-2; D may match TRBD1 or TRBD2 (5 bases each). The germline gives CDR1 SQVTM, CDR2 ANQGSEA. CDR3 length equals 16 residues. V lost 3 bases, J lost 8 bases, and 22 bases lay in between. In DNA form, the CDR3 reads TGCAGCGTTGATACGCTTCAGGGCGGGTACCCAGGGGAGCTGTTTTTT. This translates into CSVDTLQGGYPGELFF.

This clonotype came up many times. The J gene is TRBJ2-1, the V gene TRBV5-1, with 7 bases matching TRBD1. V gave up 0 bases and J gave up 13 bases; unmatched junction bases: 10. The CDR3 extends over 14 amino acids. Germline V lookup: CDR1 SGHRS, CDR2 YFSETQ. CDR3 DNA: TGCGCCAGCAGCTTGGGTGGGCAGGGGGATCTCCAGTTCTTC. Translating it yields CASSLGGQGDLQFF.

The chain uses TRBV29-1 and TRBJ2-6; 7 bases map to TRBD1. Germline values: CDR1 SQVTM, CDR2 ANQGSEA. Unmatched junction bases numbered 5, after V lost 5 bases and J lost 4 bases. This CDR3 is 14 amino acids long. Here the CDR3 DNA reads TGCAGCGTTAGACAGGGTTCCGGGGCCAACGTCCTGACTTTC. It is translated as CSVRQGSGANVLTF. Based on the CDR3 plus reference TRBV29-1 and TRBJ2-6, the full variable domain is SAVISQKPSRDICQRGTSLTIQCQVDSQVTMMFWYRQQPGQSLTLIATANQGSEATYESGFVIDKFPISRPNLTFSTLTVSNMSPEDSSIYLCSVRQGSGANVLTFGAGSRLTVL.

This clonotype was seen many times. The V and J genes are TRBV27 and TRBJ1-4; the D gene is possibly TRBD1 (6 bases). The length of the CDR3 is 18 residues. V gave up 6 bases and J gave up 7 bases, with 27 bases separating them. Germline CDR1 MNHEY, CDR2 SMNVEV (reference sequence). CDR3 sequence (DNA): TGTGCCAGCAGAAAAAATCGTGGGGGGCAATGGGGTGGTGAAAAACTGTTTTTT. Translation gives CASRKNRGGQWGGEKLFF. Based on the CDR3 plus reference TRBV27 and TRBJ1-4, the full variable domain is EAQVTQNPRYLITVTGKKLTVTCSQNMNHEYMSWYRQDPGLGLRQIYYSMNVEVTDKGDVPEGYKVSRKEKRNFPLILESPSPNQTSLYFCASRKNRGGQWGGEKLFFGSGTQLSVL.